A single T cell receptor beta chain is shown here with its context. The ends lost 5 bases at V and 4 bases at J; junction bases unmatched: 7. Germline CDR1 MDHEN, CDR2 SYDVKM. The CDR3 is made up of 14 amino acids. The data were obtained in a study of cytomegalovirus exposure and HLA in healthy donors. Amplification used 60 Vbeta primers and 13 Jbeta primers. Profiled with immunoSEQ multiplex PCR; TCRdb holds only in-frame clones, not every one. Among 90,000 to 110,000 clones listed, 83% were seen once. The V call is TRBV28, the J call TRBJ1-2; 7 nucleotides line up with TRBD1. Sequencing was carried out using PBMCs. This TCR came from a man between 18 and 35 years old in good health and CMV-seronegative. CDR3 sequence (DNA): TGTGCCAGCAGTCGCTACAGGGGCACCTATGGCTACACCTTC. Its protein is CASSRYRGTYGYTF.